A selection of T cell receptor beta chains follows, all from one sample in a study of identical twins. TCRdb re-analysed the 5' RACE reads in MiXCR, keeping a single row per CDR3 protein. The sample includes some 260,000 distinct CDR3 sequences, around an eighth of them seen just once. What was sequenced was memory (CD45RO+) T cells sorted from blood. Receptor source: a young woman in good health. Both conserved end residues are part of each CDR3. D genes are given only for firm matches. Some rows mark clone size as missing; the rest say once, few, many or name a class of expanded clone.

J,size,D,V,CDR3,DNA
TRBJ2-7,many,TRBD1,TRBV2,CASSRIPAWDRDYEQYF,TGTGCCAGCAGTAGAATTCCCGCCTGGGACAGGGACTACGAGCAGTACTTC
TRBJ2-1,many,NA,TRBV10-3,CAISEPSGRGPSSYNEQFF,TGTGCCATCAGTGAGCCGAGTGGTCGGGGGCCCAGCTCCTACAATGAGCAGTTCTTC
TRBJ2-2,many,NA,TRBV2,CASRPRGNTGELFF,TGTGCCAGCAGGCCGCGAGGGAACACCGGGGAGCTGTTTTTT
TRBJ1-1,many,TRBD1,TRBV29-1,CSVDTGTGNTEAFF,TGCAGCGTTGACACCGGGACAGGGAACACTGAAGCTTTCTTT
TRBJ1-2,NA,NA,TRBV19,CASTTGTSVYGYTF,TGTGCCAGTACGACCGGGACAAGCGTATATGGCTACACCTTC
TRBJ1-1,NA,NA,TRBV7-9,CASSLETGNTEAFF,TGTGCCAGCAGCTTAGAAACAGGGAACACTGAAGCTTTCTTT
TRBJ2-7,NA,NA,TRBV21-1,CASSTGQSYEQYF,TGTGCCAGCAGCACGGGACAGAGCTACGAGCAGTACTTC
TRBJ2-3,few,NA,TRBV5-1,CASRLSPRGTDTQYF,TGCGCCAGCAGGTTAAGCCCCAGGGGCACAGATACGCAGTATTTT
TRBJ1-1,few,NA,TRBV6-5,CASSGVTEAFF,TGTGCCAGCAGTGGTGTCACTGAAGCTTTCTTT
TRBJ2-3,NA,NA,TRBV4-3,CASSQGDSRDTQYF,TGCGCCAGCAGCCAAGGGGACTCGCGGGATACGCAGTATTTT
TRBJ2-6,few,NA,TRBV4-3,CASSQEGANVLTF,TGCGCCAGCAGCCAAGAGGGGGCCAACGTCCTGACTTTC
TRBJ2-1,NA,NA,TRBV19,CASSITLANEQFF,TGTGCCAGTAGTATAACACTGGCCAATGAGCAGTTCTTC
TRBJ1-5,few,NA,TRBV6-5,CASMQLGQPQHF,TGTGCCAGCATGCAACTGGGGCAGCCCCAGCATTTT
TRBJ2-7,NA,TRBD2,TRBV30,CAWRKLAGAYEQYF,TGTGCCTGGAGGAAACTAGCGGGAGCGTACGAGCAGTACTTC
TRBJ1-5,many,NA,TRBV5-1,CASSWDGNQPQHF,TGCGCCAGCAGCTGGGACGGCAATCAGCCCCAGCATTTT
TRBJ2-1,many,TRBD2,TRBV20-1,CSARGGGPYNEQFF,TGCAGTGCTAGAGGCGGGGGGCCTTACAATGAGCAGTTCTTC
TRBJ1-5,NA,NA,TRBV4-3,CASSQDQYAQPQHF,TGCGCCAGCAGCCAAGATCAATACGCTCAGCCCCAGCATTTT
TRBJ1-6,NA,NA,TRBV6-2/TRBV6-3,CASSTGAPANSPLHF,TGTGCCAGCAGCACCGGGGCACCTGCCAATTCACCCCTCCACTTT
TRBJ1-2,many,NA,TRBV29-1,CSVVSDVPHGGYTF,TGCAGCGTTGTCTCTGACGTACCCCACGGGGGCTACACCTTC
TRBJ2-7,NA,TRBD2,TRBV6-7,CASSSLKASGNSYEQYF,TGTGCCAGCAGTTCCCTCAAGGCTAGCGGCAACTCCTACGAGCAGTACTTC
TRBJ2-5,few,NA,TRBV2,CASIAGQLKETQYF,TGTGCCAGCATAGCGGGACAGCTTAAAGAGACCCAGTACTTC
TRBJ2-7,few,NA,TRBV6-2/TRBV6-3,CASSYSGSRAYEQYF,TGTGCCAGCAGTTACTCGGGCAGTAGAGCCTACGAGCAGTACTTC
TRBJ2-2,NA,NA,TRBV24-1,CATSENRDTGELFF,TGTGCCACCAGTGAAAACAGGGACACCGGGGAGCTGTTTTTT
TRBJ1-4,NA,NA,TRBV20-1,CSAVDLNEKLFF,TGCAGTGCTGTGGACCTTAATGAAAAACTGTTTTTT
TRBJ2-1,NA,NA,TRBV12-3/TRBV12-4,CASTVKGGVYNEQFF,TGTGCCAGCACCGTTAAGGGGGGGGTCTACAATGAGCAGTTCTTC
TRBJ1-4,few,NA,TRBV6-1,CASSRGPTRGEKLFF,TGTGCCAGCAGCCGCGGACCGACAAGAGGTGAAAAACTGTTTTTT
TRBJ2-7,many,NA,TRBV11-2,CASSHGGSALYPTKKYF,TGTGCCAGCAGCCATGGAGGCAGCGCACTATATCCAACGAAGAAGTACTTC
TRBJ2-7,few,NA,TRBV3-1,CASSRGGGYEQYF,TGTGCCAGCAGTCGTGGGGGTGGCTACGAGCAGTACTTC
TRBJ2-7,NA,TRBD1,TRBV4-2,CASSQYRDRSYEQYF,TGTGCCAGCAGCCAGTACCGGGACAGGAGCTACGAGCAGTACTTC
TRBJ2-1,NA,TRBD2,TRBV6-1,CASSEMAGAGQFF,TGTGCCAGCAGTGAGATGGCGGGAGCGGGGCAGTTCTTC
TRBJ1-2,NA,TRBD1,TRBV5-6,CASSRQGGAYGYTF,TGTGCCAGCAGCCGACAGGGGGGAGCTTATGGCTACACCTTC
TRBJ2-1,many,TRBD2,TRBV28,CATESSGSQGTYNEQFF,TGTGCCACCGAATCTAGCGGGAGTCAGGGGACCTACAATGAGCAGTTCTTC
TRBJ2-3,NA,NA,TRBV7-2,CASSLDISTDTQYF,TGTGCCAGCAGCTTAGACATTTCCACAGATACGCAGTATTTT
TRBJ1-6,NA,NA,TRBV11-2,CASSWGNSPLHF,TGTGCCAGCAGCTGGGGAAATTCACCCCTCCACTTT
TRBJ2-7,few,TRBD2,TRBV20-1,CSALAGGPDEQYF,TGCAGTGCCCTAGCGGGAGGGCCCGACGAGCAGTACTTC
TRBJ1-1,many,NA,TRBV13,CASSLRSGPQAFF,TGTGCCAGCAGCTTAAGGTCAGGGCCACAAGCTTTCTTT
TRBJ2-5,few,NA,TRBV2,CASSAARAMQETQYF,TGTGCCAGCAGTGCGGCGCGGGCCATGCAAGAGACCCAGTACTTC
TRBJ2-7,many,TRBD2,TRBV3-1,CASSPPLGTSEHYEQYF,TGTGCCAGCAGCCCACCCCTAGGGACTAGCGAGCATTACGAGCAGTACTTC
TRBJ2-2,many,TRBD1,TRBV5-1,CASSVGTGGAGELFF,TGCGCCAGCAGCGTGGGGACAGGGGGCGCCGGGGAGCTGTTTTTT
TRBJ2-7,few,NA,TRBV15,CATSRDHEQYF,TGTGCCACCAGCAGAGACCACGAGCAGTACTTC
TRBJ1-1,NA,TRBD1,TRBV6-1,CASRGAGQGSREAFF,TGTGCCAGCAGAGGAGCGGGACAGGGATCCCGAGAAGCTTTCTTT
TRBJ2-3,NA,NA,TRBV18,CASSSDSTDTQYF,TGTGCCAGCTCTTCGGATAGCACAGATACGCAGTATTTT
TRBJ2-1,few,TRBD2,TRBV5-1,CASSLDSGTSVFF,TGCGCCAGCAGCCTTGATAGCGGGACCTCCGTGTTCTTC
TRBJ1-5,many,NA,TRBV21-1,CASSKVPGFSNQPQHF,TGTGCCAGCAGCAAAGTCCCGGGGTTTAGCAATCAGCCCCAGCATTTT
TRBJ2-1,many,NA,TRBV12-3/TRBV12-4,CASKVSSYNEQFF,TGTGCCAGCAAAGTCTCATCCTACAATGAGCAGTTCTTC
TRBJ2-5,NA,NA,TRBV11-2,CASSLGSTRAETQYF,TGTGCCAGCAGCTTAGGTAGTACAAGGGCGGAGACCCAGTACTTC
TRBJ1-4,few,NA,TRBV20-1,CSATGGREEKLFF,TGCAGTGCCACGGGGGGGAGGGAAGAAAAACTGTTTTTT
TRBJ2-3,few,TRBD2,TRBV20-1,CSAREATDTQYF,TGCAGTGCTCGGGAGGCCACAGATACGCAGTATTTT
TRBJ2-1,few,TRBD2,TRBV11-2,CASSPWGSGGAREQFF,TGTGCCAGCAGCCCCTGGGGTAGCGGGGGGGCTAGGGAGCAGTTCTTC
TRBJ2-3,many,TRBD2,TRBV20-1,CSASRTSGRADTQYF,TGCAGTGCTTCTCGGACTAGCGGGAGGGCAGATACGCAGTATTTT
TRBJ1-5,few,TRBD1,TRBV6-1,CASSEGQGIGGQPQHF,TGTGCCAGCAGTGAGGGACAGGGGATCGGGGGACAGCCCCAGCATTTT
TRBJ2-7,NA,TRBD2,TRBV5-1,CASSGTSDPYEQYF,TGCGCCAGCTCCGGGACTAGCGATCCCTACGAGCAGTACTTC
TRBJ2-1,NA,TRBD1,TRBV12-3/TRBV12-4,CASSQPGQGARKQFF,TGTGCCAGCAGTCAGCCGGGACAGGGGGCGCGAAAGCAGTTCTTC
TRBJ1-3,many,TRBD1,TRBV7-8,CASSLDRGTIYF,TGTGCCAGCAGCTTAGACAGGGGAACCATATATTTT
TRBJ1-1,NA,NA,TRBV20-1,CSSLLGWRTEAFF,TGCAGTTCCCTGCTGGGGTGGCGCACTGAAGCTTTCTTT
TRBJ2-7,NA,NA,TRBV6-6,CASSWTDGEQYF,TGTGCCAGCAGTTGGACAGATGGCGAGCAGTACTTC
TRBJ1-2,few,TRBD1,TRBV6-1,CASSGRQGGGYTF,TGTGCCAGCAGTGGACGACAGGGAGGTGGCTACACCTTC
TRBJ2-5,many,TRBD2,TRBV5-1,CASSSGGAGETQYF,TGCGCCAGCAGCAGCGGGGGGGCTGGGGAGACCCAGTACTTC
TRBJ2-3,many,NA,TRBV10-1,CASSESADTQYF,TGCGCCAGCAGTGAGTCGGCGGATACGCAGTATTTT
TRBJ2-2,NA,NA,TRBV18,CASSPPRGRTTGELFF,TGTGCCAGCTCACCACCGAGGGGCCGCACCACCGGGGAGCTGTTTTTT